Listed here are 32 T cell receptor beta chains from one sample, sequenced in a study of ipilimumab plus nivolumab after autologous stem cell transplantation. The table came from immunoSEQ multiplex PCR; TCRdb's copy has only in-frame clones and leaves some out. Of some 9,800 clones listed, roughly two thirds are singletons. The sample here was PBMCs, taken in a trial of ipilimumab plus nivolumab as post-transplant consolidation. Every receptor here comes from a female donor with multiple myeloma.

This chain connects TRBV27 to TRBJ2-7; D is tentatively TRBD1 or TRBD2 (6 bases each). Germline CDR1 and CDR2: MNHEY and SMNVEV (reference sequence). V lost 6 bases and J lost 4, with 16 bases in between. This CDR3 is 14 amino acids long. The CDR3 spells CASRLTGARYEQYF. The CDR3 DNA follows: TGTGCCAGCAGACTCACGGGGGCGCGGTACGAGCAGTACTTC.

The V call is TRBV27, the J call TRBJ2-1, with 9 bases matching TRBD1. Germline values: CDR1 MNHEY, CDR2 SMNVEV (reference sequence). The CDR3 spans 15 residues. Unmatched junction bases numbered 5, after V lost 4 bases and J lost 4 bases. The CDR3 here is CASSSGTGLYNEQFF. The CDR3 DNA follows: TGTGCCAGCAGTTCCGGGACAGGGCTGTACAATGAGCAGTTCTTC.

The genes are TRBV28 and TRBJ2-5; 8 nucleotides line up with TRBD1. From germline, CDR1 is MDHEN and CDR2 SYDVKM. J gave up 5 bases and V 5 bases, and 10 bases lay outside the gene matches. CDR3 length: 15 amino acids. The chain's CDR3 is CASSQGGTGYETQYF. The CDR3 bases are TGTGCCAGCAGTCAAGGCGGGACAGGTTACGAGACCCAGTACTTC. The entire variable domain, with the rest obtained from reference TRBV28 and TRBJ2-5, is as follows: DVKVTQSSRYLVKRTGEKVFLECVQDMDHENMFWYRQDPGLGLRLIYFSYDVKMKEKGDIPEGYSVSREKKERFSLILESASTNQTSMYLCASSQGGTGYETQYFGPGTRLLVL.

This clone turned up a few times. This chain's CDR3 is CASTTTGGTEAFF. DNA of the CDR3: TGTGCCAGCACTACGACAGGGGGCACTGAAGCTTTCTTT. The chain links TRBV6-5 to TRBJ1-1; 9 nucleotides agree with TRBD1. The J segment lost 4 bases and the V segment lost 7 bases, leaving 4 bases of the junction unmatched. Germline CDR1 and CDR2: MNHEY and SVGAGI. CDR3 length: 13 residues.

The chain links TRBV7-6 to TRBJ1-1; maybe TRBD1 (6 bases). The germline gives CDR1 SGHVS, CDR2 FNYEAQ. The CDR3 runs to 13 residues. V lost 4 bases, J lost 2 bases, and 8 bases lay in between. CDR3: CASSSDSNTEAFF. CDR3 sequence (DNA): TGTGCCAGCAGCTCGGACAGTAACACTGAAGCTTTCTTT.

This chain connects TRBV5-1 to TRBJ2-7; 8 nucleotides align to TRBD2. Germline CDR1 and CDR2: SGHRS and YFSETQ. CDR3 length equals 17 residues. J lost 1 base, V lost 0 bases, and 9 bases had no gene match. In DNA form, the CDR3 reads TGCGCCAGCAGCTTGGAGGGACTAGGGTTTCCTTCCTACGAGCAGTACTTC. Residues: CASSLEGLGFPSYEQYF.

The V call is TRBV5-1, the J call TRBJ1-1; 7 nucleotides align to TRBD1. This CDR3 has 14 amino acids. J was trimmed by 10 bases and V by 1 base; bases with no gene match: 10. The germline V gene has CDR1 SGHRS and CDR2 YFSETQ. Here the CDR3 reads CASSLSGGRTLAFF. For the CDR3, the DNA is TGCGCCAGCAGCTTGTCAGGGGGGCGTACCCTAGCTTTCTTT.

The table lists this clone with a count of one. This chain links TRBV5-6 with TRBJ1-4, with TRBD1 matching over 7 bases. Germline V gene sequence: CDR1 SGHDT, CDR2 YYEEEE. This CDR3 comprises 16 residues. V gave up 0 bases and J gave up 4 bases; unmatched junction bases: 6. The CDR3 sequence: CASSLGLGQSNEKLFF. As DNA, the CDR3 is TGTGCCAGCAGCTTGGGTCTGGGACAGAGTAATGAAAAACTGTTTTTT.

This chain links TRBV6-5 with TRBJ2-7; the D gene is possibly TRBD2 (7 bases). Germline V lookup: CDR1 MNHEY, CDR2 SVGAGI. The V gene lost 7 bases and the J gene lost 7 bases, with 17 bases spanning the gap. The CDR3 sequence is 13 residues long. The CDR3 is CASTKGGVGEQYF. In DNA, the CDR3 is TGTGCCAGCACCAAGGGGGGGGTAGGGGAGCAGTACTTC.

The chain joins TRBV28 to TRBJ1-2, with TRBD1 matching 12 bases. V was pared by 4 bases and J by 5 bases, with 8 bases of the junction left unmatched. There are 16 residues in the CDR3. Germline CDR1 is MDHEN and CDR2 is SYDVKM. This CDR3 reads CASSYLGQGAWYGYTF. Written as DNA, the CDR3 is TGTGCCAGCAGTTATTTGGGACAGGGGGCATGGTATGGCTACACCTTC.

The chain employs TRBV7-9 and TRBJ2-1, with no clear D. The CDR3 is 13 amino acids. Per the germline V gene, CDR1 is SEHNR and CDR2 is FQNEAQ (reference sequence). V was pared by 5 bases and J by 8 bases, with 13 bases between. For the CDR3, the DNA is TGTGCCAGCAGCCGACTCGCGGTCGATGAGCAGTTCTTC. Protein product: CASSRLAVDEQFF.

This clone is medium-sized. The chain carries TRBV5-1 and TRBJ1-3; a weak D match, TRBD1 (6 bases). Deletions cut 0 bases from V and 4 bases from J, with 11 bases between. The V gene's germline CDR1 is SGHRS and CDR2 YFSETQ. The CDR3 sequence is 15 residues long. The CDR3: CASSLESGTGNTIYF. CDR3 DNA: TGCGCCAGCAGCTTGGAGTCAGGGACAGGAAACACCATATATTTT. The full variable domain, with the rest looked up from reference TRBV5-1 and TRBJ1-3, is KAGVTQTPRYLIKTRGQQVTLSCSPISGHRSVSWYQQTPGQGLQFLFEYFSETQRNKGNFPGRFSGRQFSNSRSEMNVSTLELGDSALYLCASSLESGTGNTIYFGEGSWLTVV.

This sequence joins TRBV29-1 and TRBJ2-7, with TRBD2 matching 11 bases. The germline V gene encodes CDR1 SQVTM and CDR2 ANQGSEA. Trimming at V came to 3 bases and at J to 4 bases, leaving 8 bases not matched to a gene. The length of the CDR3 is 15 residues. CDR3 coding DNA: TGCAGCGTTGAGGGGGGGACTAGCGGACTGTACGAGCAGTACTTC. Translating gives CSVEGGTSGLYEQYF.

This clone appeared a few times. The chain joins TRBV5-6 to TRBJ2-1, with 9 bases identical to TRBD1. The germline V gene encodes CDR1 SGHDT and CDR2 YYEEEE. The junction had 11 bases not matched to a gene; V was cut back by 0 bases and J by 4 bases. This CDR3 has 18 residues. The CDR3 region has the DNA TGTGCCAGCAGCTTGGTGGCCGCCTGGGACAGGGTTTACAATGAGCAGTTCTTC. Amino acids: CASSLVAAWDRVYNEQFF.

V and J are TRBV15 and TRBJ1-2; D is unclear. This CDR3 has 14 residues. CDR1 is LNHNV and CDR2 is YYDKDF in the germline V gene (reference sequence). V lost 1 base and J 10 bases, leaving 16 bases between the germline ends. CDR3 protein: CATSRAMTEIHYTF. The CDR3, as DNA: TGTGCCACCAGCAGAGCCATGACTGAAATTCACTACACCTTC.

The sample holds a few counts of this clone. The CDR3 DNA is TGTGCCAGCAGTCCACCCCCAGGGGTAGGGATGAACACTGAAGCTTTCTTT. Translated: CASSPPPGVGMNTEAFF. The chain employs TRBV27 and TRBJ1-1; D possibly corresponds to TRBD1 (6 bases). This CDR3 comprises 17 residues. Germline CDR1 reads MNHEY; CDR2 reads SMNVEV (reference sequence). The ends were cut back, 5 bases at V and 0 bases at J, with 19 bases in the middle.

This clone was recorded only once. The chain has TRBV2 and TRBJ2-7; D may correspond to TRBD1 or TRBD2 (5 bases each). The CDR3 is 12 residues long. Germline CDR1 is SNHLY and CDR2 is FYNNEI. V dropped 5 bases and J dropped 8 bases, with 13 bases sitting between them. CDR3 in amino acids: CASSFPEGKQYF. The CDR3, as DNA: TGTGCCAGCAGTTTTCCTGAGGGGAAGCAGTACTTC. Supplemented by reference TRBV2 and TRBJ2-7, the full variable domain reads EPEVTQTPSHQVTQMGQEVILRCVPISNHLYFYWYRQILGQKVEFLVSFYNNEISEKSEIFDDQFSVERPDGSNFTLKIRSTKLEDSAMYFCASSFPEGKQYFGPGTRLTVT.

The rearrangement links TRBV19 to TRBJ2-1, with 8 bases matching TRBD1. The CDR3 loop spans 17 amino acids. The germline V gene encodes CDR1 LNHDA and CDR2 SQIVND (reference sequence). After removal of 8 bases from V and 0 bases from J, the junction contained 12 bases not matched to a gene. CDR3 in amino acids: CASQQGGVTSSYNEQFF. The CDR3 bases are TGTGCCAGTCAACAGGGGGGAGTGACGAGCTCCTACAATGAGCAGTTCTTC.

The J gene is TRBJ2-5, the V gene TRBV5-4, with D maybe TRBD2 (5 bases). The CDR3 contains 14 residues. In germline, CDR1 is SGHNT, CDR2 YYREEE (reference sequence). Trimming left V 2 bases short and J 4 bases short, with 12 bases between. CDR3 coding DNA: TGTGCCAGCAGCTTTTACGGGGAACGAGAGACCCAGTACTTC. It yields the protein CASSFYGERETQYF.

Relative to its sample, this clone is medium-sized. The V gene is TRBV5-1, the J gene TRBJ1-2; the match to TRBD1 covers 7 bases. V dropped 3 bases and J dropped 4; count of bases not matched to a gene: 9. The CDR3 has 15 residues. The germline CDR1 and CDR2 sequences are SGHRS and YFSETQ. DNA of the CDR3: TGCGCCAGCAGCTCTGACCCCGGGACAGCCTATGGCTACACCTTC. As protein: CASSSDPGTAYGYTF. The full variable domain, with the rest looked up from reference TRBV5-1 and TRBJ1-2, is KAGVTQTPRYLIKTRGQQVTLSCSPISGHRSVSWYQQTPGQGLQFLFEYFSETQRNKGNFPGRFSGRQFSNSRSEMNVSTLELGDSALYLCASSSDPGTAYGYTFGSGTRLTVV.

The J gene is TRBJ1-5, the V gene TRBV15; D not resolved. CDR3 length equals 16 residues. The V gene lost 0 bases and the J gene lost 4 bases, with 13 bases spanning the gap. CDR1 and CDR2 (germline): LNHNV, YYDKDF (reference sequence). CDR3 DNA sequence: TGTGCCACCAGCAGAGATTTAGTGGGAGCAAATCAGCCCCAGCATTTT. It specifies CATSRDLVGANQPQHF.

This chain uses TRBV5-3 with TRBJ2-7; tentative D call: TRBD2 (6 bases). TRBV5-3 falls under the ORF class, with uncertain function. This CDR3 is built from 17 residues. The V end lost 4 bases, the J end lost 3 bases, and 23 bases lay between the germline ends. CDR3 protein: CARSNRRDAAGGYEQYF. The CDR3, as DNA: TGTGCCAGAAGCAACCGCCGGGACGCTGCCGGGGGCTACGAGCAGTACTTC.

The V call is TRBV28, the J call TRBJ2-1; D remains ambiguous. The V and J ends lost 3 bases and 10 bases respectively, with 16 bases between them. Germline V gene data show CDR1 as MDHEN and CDR2 as SYDVKM. There are 14 residues in the CDR3. The CDR3 region is CASSLSYGVLEQFF. The DNA of the CDR3 is TGTGCCAGCAGTTTGAGTTATGGGGTTTTGGAGCAGTTCTTC.

The chain recombines TRBV5-1 with TRBJ1-1; D unclear. Per germline, CDR1 SGHRS and CDR2 YFSETQ. V was pared by 0 bases and J by 5 bases, with 5 bases between. The CDR3 covers 12 residues. The CDR3 coding sequence is TGCGCCAGCAGCTTGGTGGGGACTGAAGCTTTCTTT. Protein product: CASSLVGTEAFF. Full variable domain (missing parts from reference TRBV5-1 and TRBJ1-1): KAGVTQTPRYLIKTRGQQVTLSCSPISGHRSVSWYQQTPGQGLQFLFEYFSETQRNKGNFPGRFSGRQFSNSRSEMNVSTLELGDSALYLCASSLVGTEAFFGQGTRLTVV.

This rearrangement joins TRBV28 to TRBJ1-2, with TRBD1 matching 7 bases. This CDR3 has 15 amino acids. Germline CDR1 MDHEN, CDR2 SYDVKM. V was clipped by 4 bases and J by 0 bases; unmatched bases: 5. The chain's CDR3 is CASSSNRGANYGYTF. CDR3 DNA: TGTGCCAGCAGTTCCAACAGGGGTGCTAACTATGGCTACACCTTC.

In DNA, the CDR3 is TGTGCCAGCAGCCCCCTAGGGACTGAAGCTTTCTTT. This gives the protein CASSPLGTEAFF. This sequence joins TRBV28 and TRBJ1-1; D unclear. Deletions cut 6 bases from V and 5 bases from J, with 10 bases between. Germline V lookup: CDR1 MDHEN, CDR2 SYDVKM. CDR3 size: 12 residues.

Only a few counts were recorded for this clone. This sequence joins TRBV2 and TRBJ1-5; TRBD1 might be the D (6 bases). Germline loops: CDR1 SNHLY, CDR2 FYNNEI. This CDR3 spans 14 amino acids. V lost 6 bases to trimming and J lost 7 bases, with 16 bases between them. CDR3 residues: CASRGGSAGQPQHF. Written as DNA, the CDR3 is TGTGCCAGCAGAGGGGGGAGCGCGGGACAGCCCCAGCATTTT.

V and J are TRBV27 and TRBJ1-1; a possible D gene is TRBD1 (6 bases). Looked up from germline, CDR1 is MNHEY and CDR2 is SMNVEV (reference sequence). Trimming shortened V by 3 bases and J by 5 bases, and 13 bases separated the two germline ends. This CDR3 region has 14 residues. The chain's CDR3 is CASSFTGWGTEAFF. In DNA form, the CDR3 reads TGTGCCAGCAGTTTTACAGGGTGGGGGACTGAAGCTTTCTTT.

This chain links TRBV19 with TRBJ2-7, with D tentatively TRBD1 (6 bases). The CDR3 spans 13 residues. Germline assignment: CDR1 LNHDA and CDR2 SQIVND (reference sequence). Between the trimmed V and J ends, which lost 2 bases and 5 bases, there was a span of 10 bases. Here the CDR3 reads CASSIQGSDEQYF. The CDR3 nucleotides read TGTGCCAGTAGTATACAGGGGTCCGACGAGCAGTACTTC. Filled out from reference TRBV19 and TRBJ2-7, the complete variable domain reads DGGITQSPKYLFRKEGQNVTLSCEQNLNHDAMYWYRQDPGQGLRLIYYSQIVNDFQKGDIAEGYSVSREKKESFPLTVTSAQKNPTAFYLCASSIQGSDEQYFGPGTRLTVT.

The V and J genes are TRBV5-6 and TRBJ2-7; 8 bases agree with TRBD1. Unmatched junction bases numbered 10, after V lost 0 bases and J lost 5 bases. Germline CDR1 is SGHDT and CDR2 is YYEEEE. CDR3 size: 16 residues. The DNA for the CDR3 is TGTGCCAGCAGCTTGGCCTGGACAGGGAATGATGACGAGCAGTACTTC. This sequence encodes CASSLAWTGNDDEQYF. The variable domain in full, with the rest retrieved from reference TRBV5-6 and TRBJ2-7, is DAGVTQSPTHLIKTRGQQVTLRCSPKSGHDTVSWYQQALGQGPQFIFQYYEEEERQRGNFPDRFSGHQFPNYSSELNVNALLLGDSALYLCASSLAWTGNDDEQYFGPGTRLTVT.

This sequence joins TRBV2 and TRBJ2-3, with no clear D. Trimming left V 2 bases short and J 3 bases short, with 9 bases between. The CDR3 has 14 residues. Germline V gene sequence: CDR1 SNHLY, CDR2 FYNNEI. The DNA for the CDR3 is TGTGCCAGCAGTGAAAGCCTACCTACAGATACGCAGTATTTT. Its protein product is CASSESLPTDTQYF.

The chain carries TRBV11-2 and TRBJ2-1, with D maybe TRBD2 (6 bases). Per the germline V gene, CDR1 is SGHAT and CDR2 is FQNNGV. V lost 1 base and J lost 7, with 20 bases in between. The CDR3 is 17 amino acids. CDR3 nucleotide sequence: TGTGCCAGCAGCTTAGTTGGTAGCGGCGCCCCTGGGAATGAGCAGTTCTTC. Protein product: CASSLVGSGAPGNEQFF.